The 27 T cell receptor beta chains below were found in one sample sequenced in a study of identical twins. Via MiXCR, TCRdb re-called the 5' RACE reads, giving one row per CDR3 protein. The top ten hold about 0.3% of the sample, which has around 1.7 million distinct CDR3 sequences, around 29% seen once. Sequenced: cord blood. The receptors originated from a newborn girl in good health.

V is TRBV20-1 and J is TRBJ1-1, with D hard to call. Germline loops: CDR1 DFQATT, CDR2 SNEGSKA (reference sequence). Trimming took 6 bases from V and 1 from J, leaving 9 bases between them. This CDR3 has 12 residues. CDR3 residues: CSAARQNTEAFF. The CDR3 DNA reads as TGCAGTGCGGCCAGACAGAACACTGAAGCTTTCTTT.

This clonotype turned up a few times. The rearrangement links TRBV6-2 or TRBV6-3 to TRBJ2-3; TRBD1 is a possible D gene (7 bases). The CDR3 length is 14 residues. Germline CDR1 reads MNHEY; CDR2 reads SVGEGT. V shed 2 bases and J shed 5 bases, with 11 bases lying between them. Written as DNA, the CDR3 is TGTGCCAGCAGTTACCGGCAGGGGGGAGATACGCAGTATTTT. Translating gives CASSYRQGGDTQYF.

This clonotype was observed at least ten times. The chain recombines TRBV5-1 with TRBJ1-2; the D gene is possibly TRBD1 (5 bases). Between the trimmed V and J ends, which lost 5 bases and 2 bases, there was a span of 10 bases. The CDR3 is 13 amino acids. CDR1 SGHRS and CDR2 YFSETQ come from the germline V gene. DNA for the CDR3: TGCGCCAGCAGGCCGACAGAGAACTATGGCTACACCTTC. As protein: CASRPTENYGYTF.

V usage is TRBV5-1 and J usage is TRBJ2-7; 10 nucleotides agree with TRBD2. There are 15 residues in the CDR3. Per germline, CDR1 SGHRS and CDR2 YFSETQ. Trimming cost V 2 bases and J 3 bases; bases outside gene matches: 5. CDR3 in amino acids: CASSFRAGGVYEQYF. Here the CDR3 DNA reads TGCGCCAGCAGCTTTCGAGCGGGGGGGGTCTACGAGCAGTACTTC.

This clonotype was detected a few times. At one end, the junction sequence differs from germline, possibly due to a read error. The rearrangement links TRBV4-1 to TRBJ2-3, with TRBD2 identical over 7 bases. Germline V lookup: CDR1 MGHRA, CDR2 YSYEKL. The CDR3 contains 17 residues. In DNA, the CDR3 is TGCGCCAGCAGCCAAGTCCCACTAGCGCTAAGCACAGATACGCTGTATTTT. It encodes CASSQVPLALSTDTLYF.

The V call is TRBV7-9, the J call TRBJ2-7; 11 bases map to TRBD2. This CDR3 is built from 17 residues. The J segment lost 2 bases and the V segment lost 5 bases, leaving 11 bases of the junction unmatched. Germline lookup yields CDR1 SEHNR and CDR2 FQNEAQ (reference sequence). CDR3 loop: CASSPRGSGRVTYEQYF. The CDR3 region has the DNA TGTGCCAGCAGCCCTCGAGGTAGCGGGAGGGTGACCTACGAGCAGTACTTC.

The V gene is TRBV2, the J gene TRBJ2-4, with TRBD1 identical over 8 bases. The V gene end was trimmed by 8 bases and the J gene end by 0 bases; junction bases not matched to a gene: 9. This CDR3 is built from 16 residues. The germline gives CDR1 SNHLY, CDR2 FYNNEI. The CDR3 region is CASQTGGQLAKNIQYF. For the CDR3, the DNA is TGTGCCAGCCAAACAGGGGGACAGCTAGCCAAAAACATTCAGTACTTC.

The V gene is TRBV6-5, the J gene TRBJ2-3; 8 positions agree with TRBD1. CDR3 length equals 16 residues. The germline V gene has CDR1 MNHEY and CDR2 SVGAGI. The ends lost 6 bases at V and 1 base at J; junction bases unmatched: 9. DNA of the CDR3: TGTGCCAGCAGCACCGACTCGGGACAGGGCACAGATACGCAGTATTTT. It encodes CASSTDSGQGTDTQYF.

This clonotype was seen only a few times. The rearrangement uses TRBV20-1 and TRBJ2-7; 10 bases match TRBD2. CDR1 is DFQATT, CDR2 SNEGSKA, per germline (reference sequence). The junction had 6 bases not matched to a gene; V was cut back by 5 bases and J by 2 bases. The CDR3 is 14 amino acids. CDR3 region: CSARPGTSAYEQYF. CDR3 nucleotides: TGCAGTGCTCGACCCGGGACTAGCGCCTACGAGCAGTACTTC.

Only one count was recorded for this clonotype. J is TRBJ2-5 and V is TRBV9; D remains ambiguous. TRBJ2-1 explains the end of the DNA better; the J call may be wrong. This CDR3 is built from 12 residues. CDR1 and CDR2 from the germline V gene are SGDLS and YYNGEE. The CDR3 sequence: CASSFNQERQFF. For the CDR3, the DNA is TGTGCCAGCAGCTTTAATCAAGAGCGGCAGTTCTTC.

CDR3 loop: CASSTGPSNGLNYGYTF. The DNA for the CDR3 is TGTGCCAGCAGCACTGGACCCTCGAACGGGCTAAACTATGGCTACACCTTC. V usage is TRBV5-5 and J usage is TRBJ1-2, with D uncertain. The CDR3 length is 17 residues. V lost 4 bases and J lost 2, with 21 bases in between. CDR1 and CDR2 (germline): SGHKS, YYEKEE (reference sequence).

Here the CDR3 reads CASSLWVAGALYNEQFF. CDR3 in DNA: TGTGCCAGCAGTTTATGGGTAGCGGGAGCCCTATACAATGAGCAGTTCTTC. The chain carries TRBV27 and TRBJ2-1; TRBD2 aligns across 9 bases. This CDR3 spans 17 amino acids. The germline V gene has CDR1 MNHEY and CDR2 SMNVEV (reference sequence). After removal of 1 base from V and 4 bases from J, the junction contained 8 bases not matched to a gene.

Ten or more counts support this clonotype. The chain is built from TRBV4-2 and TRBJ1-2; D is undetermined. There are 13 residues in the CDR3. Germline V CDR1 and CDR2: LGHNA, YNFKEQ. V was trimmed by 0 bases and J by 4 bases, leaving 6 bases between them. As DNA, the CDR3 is TGTGCCAGCAGCCAAGACCCGACCTATGGCTACACCTTC. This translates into CASSQDPTYGYTF.

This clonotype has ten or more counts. As DNA, the CDR3 is TGTGCCAGCAGCGTAGTTTCTACAGGGTCCGGCTACACCTTC. It encodes CASSVVSTGSGYTF. V and J are TRBV9 and TRBJ1-2, with D maybe TRBD1 (6 bases). The CDR3 extends over 14 amino acids. V lost 0 bases and J lost 8, with 14 bases in between. CDR1 is SGDLS and CDR2 is YYNGEE in the germline V gene.

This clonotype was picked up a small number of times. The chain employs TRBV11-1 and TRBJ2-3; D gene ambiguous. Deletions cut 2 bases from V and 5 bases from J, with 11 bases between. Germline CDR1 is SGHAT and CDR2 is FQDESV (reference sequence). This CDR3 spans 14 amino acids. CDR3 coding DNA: TGTGCCAGCAGCTTAACGCTAGTTTTAGATACGCAGTATTTT. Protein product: CASSLTLVLDTQYF.

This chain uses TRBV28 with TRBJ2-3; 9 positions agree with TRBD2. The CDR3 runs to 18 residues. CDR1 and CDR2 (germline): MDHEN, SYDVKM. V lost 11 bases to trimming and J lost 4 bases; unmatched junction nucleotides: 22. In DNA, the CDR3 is TGTGCCTCCCGGGTGAGAGGGTTAGCGGGAGAGAGGTCAGATACGCAGTATTTT. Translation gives CASRVRGLAGERSDTQYF.

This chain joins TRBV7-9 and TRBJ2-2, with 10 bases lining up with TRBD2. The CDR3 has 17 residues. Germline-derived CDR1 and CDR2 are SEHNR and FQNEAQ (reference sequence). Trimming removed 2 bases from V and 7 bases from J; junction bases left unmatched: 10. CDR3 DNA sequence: TGTGCCAGCAGCTTACCCCGTCTAGCGGGAGAAAACGGGGAGCTGTTTTTT. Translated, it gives CASSLPRLAGENGELFF. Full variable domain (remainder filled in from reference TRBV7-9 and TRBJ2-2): DTGVSQNPRHKITKRGQNVTFRCDPISEHNRLYWYRQTLGQGPEFLTYFQNEAQLEKSRLLSDRFSAERPKGSFSTLEIQRTEQGDSAMYLCASSLPRLAGENGELFFGEGSRLTVL.

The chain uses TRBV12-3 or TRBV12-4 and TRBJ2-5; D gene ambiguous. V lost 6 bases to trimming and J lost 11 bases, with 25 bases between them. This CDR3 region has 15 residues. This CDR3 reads CASSSRTRSGNEQYF. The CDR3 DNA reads TGTGCCAGCAGCTCACGAACACGGTCGGGCAATGAGCAGTACTTC.

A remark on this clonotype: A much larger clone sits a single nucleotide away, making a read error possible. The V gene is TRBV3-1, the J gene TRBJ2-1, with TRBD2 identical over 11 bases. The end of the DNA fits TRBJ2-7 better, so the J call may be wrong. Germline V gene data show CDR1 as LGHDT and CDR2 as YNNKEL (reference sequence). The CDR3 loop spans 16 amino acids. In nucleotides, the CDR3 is TGTGCCAGCAGGCGGTTAGCGGGAGGGACCTACAATGAGCAGTACTTC. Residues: CASRRLAGGTYNEQYF.

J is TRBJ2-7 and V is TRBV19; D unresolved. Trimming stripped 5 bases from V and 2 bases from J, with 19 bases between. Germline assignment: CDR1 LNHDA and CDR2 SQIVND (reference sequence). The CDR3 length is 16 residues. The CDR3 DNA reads TGTGCCAGTAGTCCCTACCGAACAGCTGGCCCCTACGAGCAGTACTTC. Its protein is CASSPYRTAGPYEQYF. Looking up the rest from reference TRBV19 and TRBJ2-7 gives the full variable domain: DGGITQSPKYLFRKEGQNVTLSCEQNLNHDAMYWYRQDPGQGLRLIYYSQIVNDFQKGDIAEGYSVSREKKESFPLTVTSAQKNPTAFYLCASSPYRTAGPYEQYFGPGTRLTVT.

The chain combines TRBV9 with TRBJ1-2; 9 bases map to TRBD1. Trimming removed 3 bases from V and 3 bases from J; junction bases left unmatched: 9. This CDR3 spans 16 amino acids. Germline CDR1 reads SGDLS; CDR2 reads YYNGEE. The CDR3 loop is CASSARTGVKDYGYTF. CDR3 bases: TGTGCCAGCAGCGCCCGGACAGGGGTAAAGGACTATGGCTACACCTTC.

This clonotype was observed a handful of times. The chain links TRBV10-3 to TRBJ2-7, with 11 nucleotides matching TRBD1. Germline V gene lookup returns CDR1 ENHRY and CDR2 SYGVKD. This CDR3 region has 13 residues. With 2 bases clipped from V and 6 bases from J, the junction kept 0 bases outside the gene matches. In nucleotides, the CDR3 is TGTGCCATCAGTGAGGGGACAGGGGGCGAGCAGTACTTC. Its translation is CAISEGTGGEQYF.

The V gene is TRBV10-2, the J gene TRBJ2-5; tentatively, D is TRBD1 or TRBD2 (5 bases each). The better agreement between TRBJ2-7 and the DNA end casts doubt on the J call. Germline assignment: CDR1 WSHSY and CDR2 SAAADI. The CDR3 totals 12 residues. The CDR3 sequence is CASNGRGDEQYF. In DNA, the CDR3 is TGCGCCAGCAATGGTCGGGGCGACGAGCAGTACTTC.

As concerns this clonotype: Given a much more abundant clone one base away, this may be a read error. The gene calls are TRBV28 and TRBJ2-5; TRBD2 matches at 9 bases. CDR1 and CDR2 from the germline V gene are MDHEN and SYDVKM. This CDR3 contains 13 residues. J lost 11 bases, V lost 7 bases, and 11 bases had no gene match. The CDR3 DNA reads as TGTGCCAGCAAACCGGGACTAGCCTATGAGCAGTACTTC. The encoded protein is CASKPGLAYEQYF.

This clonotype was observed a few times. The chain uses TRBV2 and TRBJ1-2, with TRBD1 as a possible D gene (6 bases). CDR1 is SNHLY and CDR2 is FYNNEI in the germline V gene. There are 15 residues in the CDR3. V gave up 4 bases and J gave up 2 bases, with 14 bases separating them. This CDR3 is CASSAEQGHNYGYTF. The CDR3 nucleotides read TGTGCCAGCAGTGCAGAACAGGGCCACAACTATGGCTACACCTTC.

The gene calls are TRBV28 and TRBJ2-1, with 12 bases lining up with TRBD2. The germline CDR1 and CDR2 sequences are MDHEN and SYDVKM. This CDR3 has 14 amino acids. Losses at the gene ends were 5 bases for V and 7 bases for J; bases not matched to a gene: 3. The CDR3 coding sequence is TGTGCCAGCAGTGGACTAGCGGGACGGAATGAGCAGTTCTTC. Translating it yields CASSGLAGRNEQFF.

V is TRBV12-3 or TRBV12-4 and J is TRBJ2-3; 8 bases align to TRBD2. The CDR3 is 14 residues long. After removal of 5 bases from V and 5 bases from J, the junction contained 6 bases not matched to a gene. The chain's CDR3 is CASSNSGAVDTQYF. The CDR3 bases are TGTGCCAGCAGTAATAGCGGGGCGGTAGATACGCAGTATTTT.